The clone carrying this T cell receptor (beta chain) was detected many times. Its antigen remains unknown. This sample is drawn from a study of T-cell reconstitution after alpha-beta-depleted transplantation in children. Study-wide results and limits: Reports say that about two months after transplant, the alpha-beta T cells came out of several hundred graft clones that had expanded. Day-60 TCRbeta diversity that was high in some patients was derived from surviving recipient T cells and thymic progenitors. Diversity and T-cell counts at one year after transplant derived mostly from new T cells.

TCRbeta library construction was performed incorporating unique molecular identifiers. TCRdb fed the PCR reads into MiXCR, producing one record per CDR3 protein. Of under 400,000 distinct CDR3 sequences listed, around 20% were seen once; the top ten hold roughly 9.8%. Germline V gives CDR1 DFQATT, CDR2 SNEGSKA (reference sequence). J gave up 2 bases and V 3 bases, and 6 bases lay outside the gene matches. The CDR3 is 17 residues long. The sample was PBMCs, mostly from graft donor cells, taken 180 days after TCRalphabeta/CD19-depleted stem cell transplant. The TCR comes from a male patient between 5 and 17 years old who had a stem cell transplant for acute lymphoblastic leukemia, so the T cells may come from the graft donor. The chain links TRBV20-1 to TRBJ2-1; 14 nucleotides line up with TRBD2. The CDR3 loop is CSASPRLAGGPYNEQFF. In nucleotides, the CDR3 is TGCAGTGCTAGTCCCAGACTAGCGGGAGGGCCCTACAATGAGCAGTTCTTC.